The next 5 T cell receptor beta chains were all read from a single sample in a study of T cell responses to AZD1222 COVID-19 vaccine. Sequencing was performed with immunoSEQ multiplex PCR; in TCRdb, only in-frame clones are kept and a portion is missing. The table lists under 200,000 clones, approximately 88% of them singletons. Sample: peripheral blood, taken 28 days after the second AZD1222 dose. These receptors were obtained from an adult who received the AZD1222 COVID-19 vaccine.

This clone was seen only once. The chain recombines TRBV5-1 with TRBJ2-7; D is tentatively TRBD1 or TRBD2 (5 bases each). V shed 5 bases and J shed 7 bases, with 34 bases lying between them. The CDR3 extends over 19 amino acids. Germline-derived CDR1 and CDR2 are SGHRS and YFSETQ. CDR3 loop: CASSSGRPHSSQKVQEQYF. CDR3 coding DNA: TGCGCCAGCAGTTCGGGACGCCCACATTCCAGCCAAAAGGTCCAAGAGCAGTACTTC.

The J gene is TRBJ1-2, the V gene TRBV27, with TRBD1 matching 10 bases. CDR3 size: 14 residues. The germline V gene has CDR1 MNHEY and CDR2 SMNVEV (reference sequence). V shed 6 bases and J 3 bases; nucleotides not matched to a gene: 4. CDR3 in amino acids: CASSSGTGDYGYTF. The DNA for the CDR3 is TGTGCCAGCAGCTCCGGGACAGGGGACTATGGCTACACCTTC.

The chain recombines TRBV7-9 with TRBJ1-1; maybe TRBD1 (6 bases). The CDR3 runs 15 residues. Germline assignment: CDR1 SEHNR and CDR2 FQNEAQ (reference sequence). V lost 5 bases and J lost 1, with 14 bases in between. The CDR3 DNA sequence: TGTGCCAGCAGCGCCGCTTGGGGACAGAACACTGAAGCTTTCTTT. It translates to CASSAAWGQNTEAFF.

J is TRBJ2-7 and V is TRBV3-1 (or the pseudogene TRBV3-2); 9 bases fit TRBD2. CDR1 and CDR2 from the germline V gene are LGHDT and YNNKEL (reference sequence). J gave up 7 bases and V 4 bases, and 14 bases lay outside the gene matches. CDR3 length equals 16 residues. Here the CDR3 DNA reads TGTGCCAGCAGCCCTGGGGATAGCGGGGGTCTGAGAGAGCAGTACTTC. Residues: CASSPGDSGGLREQYF.

This sequence joins TRBV27 and TRBJ2-7; D possibly uses TRBD1 or TRBD2 (5 bases each). Per germline, CDR1 MNHEY and CDR2 SMNVEV (reference sequence). V lost 5 bases and J lost 0, with 8 bases in between. The CDR3 runs 13 residues. The CDR3 spells CASSPGASYEQYF. CDR3 nucleotides: TGTGCCAGCAGTCCCGGGGCCTCCTACGAGCAGTACTTC.